These 26 T cell receptor beta chains came from one sample sequenced in a study of identifying expanded T cells in peripheral blood. Profiled with immunoSEQ multiplex PCR; TCRdb holds only in-frame clones, not every one. Of approximately 120,000 clones listed, about 88% were seen once; the top ten hold just under 8.5%. The sequenced material came from blood. The receptors shown here come from a person between 18 and 75 years old in good health.

The chain links TRBV7-2 to TRBJ2-5, with D possibly matching TRBD1 (5 bases). The J call is in doubt because the DNA end fits TRBJ2-7 better. The germline V gene encodes CDR1 SGHTA and CDR2 FQGNSA. The CDR3 has 15 residues. The CDR3 protein is CASSQTALSSYEQYF. The CDR3 DNA reads TGTGCCAGCAGCCAGACAGCTCTCAGCTCCTACGAGCAGTACTTC.

The rearrangement links TRBV6-1 to TRBJ1-2; the D gene is possibly TRBD1 (6 bases). Trimming stripped 2 bases from V and 4 bases from J, with 14 bases between. Germline lookup yields CDR1 MNHNS and CDR2 SASEGT. The CDR3 runs 15 residues. The CDR3 DNA reads as TGTGCCAGCAGTGAATACGGATCGGACAGCTATGGCTACACCTTC. This gives the protein CASSEYGSDSYGYTF.

This clone was seen a handful of times. This chain uses TRBV11-1 with TRBJ2-2; TRBD2 matches at 8 bases. The CDR3 has 16 residues. Germline trimming cut 3 bases from V and 4 bases from J; bases unmatched to any gene: 7. Germline CDR1 reads SGHAT; CDR2 reads FQDESV (reference sequence). CDR3 DNA: TGTGCCAGCAGCTTTCCGGGAGGGCCTAGCACCGGGGAGCTGTTTTTT. Its protein is CASSFPGGPSTGELFF.

The V gene is TRBV7-3, the J gene TRBJ2-3; 7 bases are a match to TRBD2. The CDR3 runs 15 residues. J lost 3 bases, V lost 5 bases, and 8 bases had no gene match. The germline V gene has CDR1 SGHTA and CDR2 FQGTGA. In DNA, the CDR3 is TGTGCCAGCAGCAACTTACGGGGAGGGACAGATACGCAGTATTTT. Translation: CASSNLRGGTDTQYF.

The table lists this clone with a count of one. The gene calls are TRBV27 and TRBJ2-3, with D tentatively TRBD2 (6 bases). Trimming left V 5 bases short and J 1 base short, with 10 bases between. The CDR3 is 14 residues long. Germline V gene lookup returns CDR1 MNHEY and CDR2 SMNVEV (reference sequence). CDR3 DNA sequence: TGTGCCAGCAGTCCCGGGACTCGCACAGATACGCAGTATTTT. Its translation is CASSPGTRTDTQYF.

This rearrangement joins TRBV7-3 to TRBJ2-1; TRBD2 matches at 9 bases. This CDR3 is 15 amino acids long. Germline-derived CDR1 and CDR2 are SGHTA and FQGTGA. V lost 4 bases and J lost 4; bases outside the gene matches: 5. The CDR3: CASSYSGRGYNEQFF. The CDR3 DNA follows: TGTGCCAGCAGCTATAGCGGGAGAGGTTACAATGAGCAGTTCTTC.

The V gene is TRBV28, the J gene TRBJ1-5; perhaps TRBD1 as D (5 bases). Germline CDR1 reads MDHEN; CDR2 reads SYDVKM. The germline V and J ends were trimmed by 6 bases and 0 bases, with 12 bases remaining between them. The CDR3 totals 15 residues. The CDR3 DNA reads as TGTGCCAGCAGAATCGGCGGGGGTAGCAATCAGCCCCAGCATTTT. Protein: CASRIGGGSNQPQHF.

The rearrangement uses TRBV25-1 and TRBJ1-1; D uncertain. CDR3 size: 14 residues. CDR1 is MGHDK and CDR2 is SYGVNS in the germline V gene. The germline V and J ends were trimmed by 6 bases and 0 bases, with 11 bases remaining between them. The CDR3 DNA follows: TGTGCCAGCAGCACCTGGAGGCTGAACACTGAAGCTTTCTTT. Its protein product is CASSTWRLNTEAFF.

This chain connects TRBV9 to TRBJ1-3, with 9 bases fitting TRBD1. V dropped 4 bases and J dropped 0; count of bases not matched to a gene: 5. The CDR3 is 16 residues long. The germline gives CDR1 SGDLS, CDR2 YYNGEE. CDR3 sequence: CASSPTGGASGNTIYF. As DNA, the CDR3 is TGTGCCAGCAGCCCTACAGGGGGCGCCTCTGGAAACACCATATATTTT.

The genes are TRBV6-5 and TRBJ2-7; D assignment may be TRBD1 or TRBD2 (5 bases each). Looked up from germline, CDR1 is MNHEY and CDR2 is SVGAGI. The CDR3 loop spans 11 amino acids. Between the trimmed V and J ends, which lost 2 bases and 6 bases, there was a span of 5 bases. CDR3 sequence: CASSYGGEQYF. The CDR3 DNA sequence: TGTGCCAGCAGTTACGGGGGCGAGCAGTACTTC.

This chain joins TRBV19 and TRBJ2-2; the D gene is possibly TRBD2 (6 bases). The ends were cut back, 4 bases at V and 3 bases at J, with 18 bases in the middle. Germline values: CDR1 LNHDA, CDR2 SQIVND (reference sequence). The CDR3 covers 17 residues. CDR3 sequence reads: CASSSRELRWDTGELFF. The CDR3, as DNA: TGTGCCAGTAGTAGTCGGGAGCTCAGGTGGGACACCGGGGAGCTGTTTTTT.

The gene calls are TRBV5-1 and TRBJ1-2, with 7 nucleotides matching TRBD1. The CDR3 loop spans 12 amino acids. V lost 4 bases and J lost 7; bases outside the gene matches: 4. Per the germline V gene, CDR1 is SGHRS and CDR2 is YFSETQ. The CDR3 sequence is CASSPGTAGYTF. As DNA, the CDR3 is TGCGCCAGCAGCCCTGGGACAGCTGGCTACACCTTC.

The chain combines TRBV13 with TRBJ2-7, with D tentatively TRBD2 (5 bases). Looked up from germline, CDR1 is PRHDT and CDR2 is FYEKMQ (reference sequence). With 5 bases removed from V and 4 bases from J, the gap between germline ends came to 12 bases. The CDR3 contains 13 residues. CDR3 nucleotides: TGTGCCAGCAGCAAGATCCGGGGATACGAGCAGTACTTC. Its protein product is CASSKIRGYEQYF. Filled out from reference TRBV13 and TRBJ2-7, the complete variable domain reads AAGVIQSPRHLIKEKRETATLKCYPIPRHDTVYWYQQGPGQDPQFLISFYEKMQSDKGSIPDRFSAQQFSDYHSELNMSSLELGDSALYFCASSKIRGYEQYFGPGTRLTVT.

V and J are TRBV28 and TRBJ1-2; no definite D call. The CDR3 sequence is 12 residues long. CDR1 and CDR2 (germline): MDHEN, SYDVKM. Trimming took 4 bases from V and 4 from J, leaving 7 bases between them. The CDR3 here is CASSWEGYGYTF. CDR3 DNA: TGTGCCAGCAGTTGGGAAGGCTATGGCTACACCTTC.

The V and J genes are TRBV19 and TRBJ2-5; D is possibly TRBD1 (5 bases). The CDR3 contains 14 residues. Trimming removed 2 bases from V and 1 base from J, with 8 bases in between. The germline V gene has CDR1 LNHDA and CDR2 SQIVND (reference sequence). The CDR3 spells CASSIIDSQETQYF. The CDR3 DNA reads as TGTGCCAGTAGTATAATCGACAGCCAAGAGACCCAGTACTTC.

Remarks on this clone: The sample has other DNA sequences that encode this CDR3 too. The chain couples TRBV6-6 to TRBJ2-1; possible D gene TRBD2, 5 bases. V lost 2 bases to trimming and J lost 0 bases, with 8 bases between them. The V gene's germline CDR1 is MNHNY and CDR2 SVGAGI (reference sequence). This CDR3 is built from 15 residues. CDR3 loop: CASSYDGDSYNEQFF. The CDR3 DNA is TGTGCCAGCAGTTACGACGGGGACTCCTACAATGAGCAGTTCTTC.

The V gene is TRBV15, the J gene TRBJ1-4; D possibly corresponds to TRBD1 (6 bases). Germline values: CDR1 LNHNV, CDR2 YYDKDF (reference sequence). The CDR3 spans 15 residues. V dropped 5 bases and J dropped 5 bases, with 15 bases sitting between them. The CDR3 nucleotides are TGTGCCACCAGCCTTCCAGGGGCCCTAAATGAAAAACTGTTTTTT. This translates into CATSLPGALNEKLFF.

This sequence joins TRBV27 and TRBJ2-1; D remains ambiguous. The CDR3 loop spans 14 amino acids. V lost 0 bases, J lost 6 bases, and 9 bases lay in between. The V gene's germline CDR1 is MNHEY and CDR2 SMNVEV (reference sequence). DNA of the CDR3: TGTGCCAGCAGTTTATCCCATAGTTTCAATGAGCAGTTCTTC. Translated: CASSLSHSFNEQFF.

The J gene is TRBJ1-5, the V gene TRBV7-9; D possibly corresponds to TRBD1 (6 bases). Looked up from germline, CDR1 is SEHNR and CDR2 is FQNEAQ (reference sequence). This CDR3 is built from 16 residues. V was clipped by 1 base and J by 2 bases, with 12 bases between them. The CDR3 loop reads CASSLGSGAGNQPQHF. The CDR3 coding sequence is TGTGCCAGCAGCTTAGGATCAGGGGCCGGCAATCAGCCCCAGCATTTT.

This clone has just one count. V usage is TRBV20-1 and J usage is TRBJ1-1, with D unresolved. Trimming removed 3 bases at V and 11 bases at J, with 13 bases between. CDR3 length: 11 residues. In germline, CDR1 is DFQATT, CDR2 SNEGSKA (reference sequence). The CDR3 here is CSARDPSAAFF. In nucleotides, the CDR3 is TGCAGTGCTAGGGACCCCTCAGCGGCTTTCTTT.

The V and J genes are TRBV4-2 and TRBJ2-7; 8 positions match TRBD1. Looked up from germline, CDR1 is LGHNA and CDR2 is YNFKEQ. Trimming at V came to 4 bases and at J to 1 base, leaving 9 bases not matched to a gene. This CDR3 is 16 amino acids long. The CDR3 nucleotides are TGTGCCAGCAGCCCCAGGGGCGGGGACAGGTCCTACGAGCAGTACTTC. Translating it yields CASSPRGGDRSYEQYF.

The chain has TRBV9 and TRBJ2-7; TRBD1 matches 9 bases. Germline loops: CDR1 SGDLS, CDR2 YYNGEE. This CDR3 is 17 amino acids long. V gave up 0 bases and J gave up 1 base; unmatched junction bases: 8. DNA of the CDR3: TGTGCCAGCAGCGTAGACCCTCAAGGGACAGGGTCCTACGAGCAGTACTTC. It specifies CASSVDPQGTGSYEQYF.

The chain joins TRBV6-1 to TRBJ1-1; D is unclear. CDR1 MNHNS and CDR2 SASEGT come from the germline V gene. V was pared by 8 bases and J by 0 bases, with 10 bases between. CDR3 length equals 13 residues. The CDR3 nucleotides read TGTGCCAGCTGTACAGACATGAACACTGAAGCTTTCTTT. It specifies CASCTDMNTEAFF.

This clone was seen just once. The chain has TRBV29-1 and TRBJ2-1; 9 nucleotides match TRBD2. V dropped 2 bases and J dropped 4; count of bases not matched to a gene: 6. In germline, CDR1 is SQVTM, CDR2 ANQGSEA. CDR3 length equals 15 residues. The CDR3 DNA reads as TGCAGCGTTGAACGAGCGGGGGGACAATACAATGAGCAGTTCTTC. It yields the protein CSVERAGGQYNEQFF.

The rearrangement joins TRBV7-9 to TRBJ2-6, with 7 bases lining up with TRBD2. The CDR3 sequence is 16 residues long. The trim removed 6 bases at V and 4 bases at J, leaving 9 bases unmatched. Germline-derived CDR1 and CDR2 are SEHNR and FQNEAQ (reference sequence). CDR3 bases: TGTGCCAGCAGTTCCCTGGGAGGGCTCGGGGCCAACGTCCTGACTTTC. Encoded protein: CASSSLGGLGANVLTF.

The V and J genes are TRBV5-4 and TRBJ1-3; D remains unclear. V was shortened by 1 base and J by 4 bases, with 3 bases between the two germline ends. From germline, CDR1 is SGHNT and CDR2 YYREEE (reference sequence). The CDR3 is made up of 12 amino acids. The CDR3 region is CASSLFGNTIYF. CDR3 in DNA: TGTGCCAGCAGCTTGTTCGGAAACACCATATATTTT.